Sequencing of this T cell receptor (beta chain) was carried out in a study of early T cells in non-severe SARS-CoV-2 infection. As for the study in general: Investigators sequenced bulk RNA drawn from unsorted whole blood, and chains remained unpaired.

This clonotype was counted between two and nine times. CDR3 length: 15 amino acids. The junction had 5 bases not matched to a gene; V was cut back by 0 bases and J by 3 bases. Germline lookup yields CDR1 DFQATT and CDR2 SNEGSKA (reference sequence). TCRdb reprocessed the 5' RACE reads via MiXCR and lists one record per CDR3 protein. In the table there are around 82,000 distinct CDR3 sequences, about 14% of which are singletons. The sample was whole blood. The rearrangement uses TRBV20-1 and TRBJ2-3; 8 positions agree with TRBD1. The TCR originated in an adult who was a healthcare worker with PCR-confirmed SARS-CoV-2 infection or an uninfected control (not recorded which). The CDR3 nucleotides are TGCAGTGCTAGAGATTACCAGGGGGCAACAGATACGCAGTATTTT. Translation: CSARDYQGATDTQYF.